This T cell receptor (beta chain) is from a study of spatial heterogeneity in lung cancer. Study-wide findings and caveats: Ubiquitous expanded tumor TCRs surfaced in blood more at resection than they did at follow-up.

V was clipped by 2 bases and J by 3 bases, with 8 bases between them. CDR3 length: 13 amino acids. Germline V gives CDR1 MNHNY, CDR2 SVGAGI (reference sequence). This clonotype showed up many times. Its target is unknown. Unique molecular identifiers, one per molecule, were present on every TCR cDNA molecule. TCRdb re-derived calls from the 5' RACE reads in MiXCR, one entry per CDR3 protein. The data show some 22,000 distinct CDR3 sequences, 4.5% to 7% seen once. Time point of the sample: sample taken at primary tumor resection. The donors comprised approximately 72 untreated early-stage non-small cell lung cancer patients.

This clonotype was sampled from a male donor with early-stage non-small cell lung cancer. This chain uses TRBV6-6 with TRBJ2-7, with D perhaps matching TRBD2 (6 bases). This specimen was PBMCs, taken at surgery. The CDR3 nucleotides read TGTGCCAGCAGTTACGGGGGGAACTACGAGCAGTACTTC. This translates into CASSYGGNYEQYF.